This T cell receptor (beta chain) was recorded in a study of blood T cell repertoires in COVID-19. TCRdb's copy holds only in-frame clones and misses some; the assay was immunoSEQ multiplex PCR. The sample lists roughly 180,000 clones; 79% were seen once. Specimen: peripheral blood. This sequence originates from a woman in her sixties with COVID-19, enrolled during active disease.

The CDR3 coding sequence is TGTGCCAGCAGTCCCCCTAACCAAGGGGATGAGCAGTTCTTC. Translation: CASSPPNQGDEQFF. The chain employs TRBV28 and TRBJ2-1; D perhaps matches TRBD1 (5 bases). Germline V CDR1 and CDR2: MDHEN, SYDVKM. This CDR3 has 14 residues. Trimming took 5 bases from V and 8 from J, leaving 16 bases between them.